The 8 T cell receptor beta chains presented below share a single source sample, sequenced in a study of cytomegalovirus exposure and HLA in healthy donors. In the PCR, 60 Vbeta and 13 Jbeta primers were used. Generated by immunoSEQ multiplex PCR, the TCRdb table keeps only in-frame clones and is missing some. Counted here are around 150,000 clones, approximately 80% occurring once; the ten biggest clones make up 2%. Material for sequencing was PBMCs. The receptors derive from a man under 40 in good health and CMV-seronegative.

As DNA, the CDR3 is TGTGCCAGCCGGGACAGTATGTTCAGCTCCTACGAGCAGTACTTC. As protein: CASRDSMFSSYEQYF. The chain carries TRBV18 and TRBJ2-7, with TRBD1 identical over 7 bases. The CDR3 is 15 residues long. With V trimmed by 8 bases and J by 0 bases, 10 bases remained unmatched. Per the germline V gene, CDR1 is KGHSH and CDR2 is LQKENI.

The CDR3: CASSPGQGWGETQYF. The CDR3 DNA follows: TGTGCCAGCAGTCCGGGACAGGGCTGGGGAGAGACCCAGTACTTC. The chain combines TRBV6-1 with TRBJ2-5; TRBD1 aligns across 9 bases. CDR1 and CDR2 (germline): MNHNS, SASEGT. This CDR3 is built from 15 residues. J lost 4 bases, V lost 5 bases, and 8 bases had no gene match.

This clone was detected only a few times. This chain uses TRBV5-1 with TRBJ1-3, with 9 bases fitting TRBD1. The CDR3 contains 17 residues. Germline V CDR1 and CDR2: SGHRS, YFSETQ. V shed 5 bases, J shed 0 bases, and the junction held 9 bases outside the gene matches. The CDR3 DNA reads TGCGCCAGCAGTCGTCCCGGGACAGGGAACTCTGGAAACACCATATATTTT. Protein: CASSRPGTGNSGNTIYF.

The chain has TRBV2 and TRBJ1-1; D is perhaps TRBD1 (5 bases). This CDR3 is 14 amino acids long. Germline assignment: CDR1 SNHLY and CDR2 FYNNEI. The V end was cut by 7 bases, the J end by 4 bases, with 16 bases between. The CDR3 region has the DNA TGTGCCAGCACCTGGACGGAAGGGGCCACTGAAGCTTTCTTT. As protein: CASTWTEGATEAFF.

The chain joins TRBV30 to TRBJ1-5; D not resolved. Trimming shortened V by 0 bases and J by 0 bases, and 3 bases separated the two germline ends. Per germline, CDR1 GTSNPN and CDR2 SVGIG (reference sequence). The CDR3 is 13 amino acids. This chain's CDR3 is CAWSVYSNQPQHF. Here the CDR3 DNA reads TGTGCCTGGAGTGTGTATAGCAATCAGCCCCAGCATTTT. Complete variable domain (other parts from reference TRBV30 and TRBJ1-5): SQTIHQWPATLVQPVGSPLSLECTVEGTSNPNLYWYRQAAGRGLQLLFYSVGIGQISSEVPQNLSASRPQDRQFILSSKKLLLSDSGFYLCAWSVYSNQPQHFGDGTRLSIL.

The rearrangement joins TRBV19 to TRBJ1-5; TRBD1 might be the D (6 bases). The CDR3 contains 16 residues. Germline CDR1 reads LNHDA; CDR2 reads SQIVND (reference sequence). Trimming shortened V by 5 bases and J by 0 bases, and 14 bases separated the two germline ends. CDR3 amino acids: CASSAGTRYSNQPQHF. The CDR3 DNA reads as TGTGCCAGTAGTGCTGGGACACGCTATAGCAATCAGCCCCAGCATTTT.

This clone was recorded only once. The V and J genes are TRBV9 and TRBJ2-2; possibly TRBD2 for D (5 bases). The CDR3 sequence is 14 residues long. The germline V and J ends were trimmed by 1 base and 4 bases, with 8 bases remaining between them. In germline, CDR1 is SGDLS, CDR2 YYNGEE. CDR3 protein: CASSVRLSTGELFF. The CDR3 DNA reads as TGTGCCAGCAGCGTAAGACTATCCACCGGGGAGCTGTTTTTT.

The chain employs TRBV6-4 and TRBJ2-7, with a weak D call TRBD1 (6 bases). The CDR3 is 13 residues long. V was pared by 6 bases and J by 6 bases, with 15 bases between. Germline assignment: CDR1 MRHNA and CDR2 SNTAGT. The DNA of the CDR3 is TGTGCCAGCAGCGAAAACAGGGATAGCGAGCAGTACTTC. Translated: CASSENRDSEQYF.